The present entry profiles one T cell receptor (beta chain) with its context. Its target is unknown. This specimen belongs to a study of T cells in Graves' hyperthyroidism and ophthalmopathy. Each patient was aged 18 to 65 and had newly diagnosed hyperthyroidism of under 2 months' duration. Uncontrolled infection, other autoimmune disease, pregnancy or lactation excluded patients. Regions amplified from RNA transcripts were the TCR beta CDR3 regions. With the HTBI primer set, the TCR CDR3 went through a first round of RT-PCR. TCRdb fed the multiplex PCR reads into MiXCR, producing one record per CDR3 protein. The profile shows 300,000 to 450,000 distinct CDR3 sequences, around 16% of them singletons. Whole-study results and caveats: Blood held most thyroid clonotypes expanded above 0.001 frequency.

The sequence was obtained from a woman between 18 and 29 years old with Graves' hyperthyroidism that later progressed to Graves' ophthalmopathy. The sequenced sample was blood.

This CDR3 is CASSQEKGGGSPLHF. The CDR3 region has the DNA TGTGCCAGCAGCCAAGAGAAGGGTGGCGGTTCACCCCTCCACTTT. The chain combines TRBV4-2 with TRBJ1-6; D not certain. V lost 0 bases to trimming and J lost 9 bases, with 12 bases between them. This CDR3 has 15 residues. CDR1 LGHNA and CDR2 YNFKEQ come from the germline V gene.